This T cell receptor beta chain was retrieved from a study of T cell changes during pregnancy in multiple sclerosis. Some clones are missing from TCRdb's copy, which holds only in-frame ones; the method was immunoSEQ multiplex PCR. Of around 80,000 clones in the sample, roughly 94% are singletons; the top ten hold roughly 0.9%. The source was peripheral blood, collected in the second trimester of pregnancy. The sequence was collected from a female donor in good health, enrolled as a control in a pregnancy study.

The CDR3 DNA sequence: TGTGCCATCAGTGAGTCTCAGCGGAGCTCCTACAATGAGCAGTTCTTC. Its translation: CAISESQRSSYNEQFF. This rearrangement joins TRBV10-3 to TRBJ2-1, with D possibly matching TRBD2 (5 bases). Germline CDR1 and CDR2: ENHRY and SYGVKD. This CDR3 has 16 amino acids. Trimming removed 0 bases from V and 0 bases from J, with 9 bases in between.